The 6 T cell receptor beta chains below were found in one sample sequenced in a study of naive and memory T cell subsets. Overall study findings and caveats: Naive repertoires, especially CD8, held a few larger clonotypes, possibly memory cells re-expressing CD45RA.

Their antigen targets remain unknown. Both TRBC1 and TRBC2 were covered by a beta constant-region primer of two equimolar oligonucleotides. Nested alpha and beta constant-region primers with the SP2 primer drove four PCR rounds on ligated cDNA. TCRdb independently ran MiXCR on the UMI-ligation and nested PCR reads; one entry per CDR3 protein. Among over 80,000 distinct CDR3 sequences, 11% were seen once, and the ten largest hold around 0.13%. The sequencing input was naive CD4+ T cells from blood. Receptor source: a human donor in good health.

V is TRBV4-3 and J is TRBJ2-3; 9 bases match TRBD1. CDR1 is LGHNA and CDR2 is YSLEER in the germline V gene. V shed 0 bases and J 10 bases; nucleotides not matched to a gene: 8. The CDR3 is made up of 15 amino acids. CDR3 bases: TGCGCCAGCAGCCAAGAATGGGGACAGGGCCGGGCGCAGTATTTT. Amino acids: CASSQEWGQGRAQYF.

The chain couples TRBV2 to TRBJ2-7; 7 bases match TRBD1. J lost 7 bases, V lost 4 bases, and 10 bases had no gene match. Germline-derived CDR1 and CDR2 are SNHLY and FYNNEI. The CDR3 covers 14 residues. The CDR3 nucleotides are TGTGCCAGCAGTGGTGGCAGGGGGACGGGGGAGCAGTACTTC. Amino acid sequence: CASSGGRGTGEQYF.

V usage is TRBV7-2 and J usage is TRBJ1-1; TRBD1 aligns across 7 bases. V lost 11 bases and J lost 6; bases outside the gene matches: 6. Per the germline V gene, CDR1 is SGHTA and CDR2 is FQGNSA. CDR3 size: 11 residues. The CDR3, as DNA: TGTGCCGGGGGAGGGGGCCCTGAAGCTTTCTTT. Protein product: CAGGGGPEAFF.

The chain couples TRBV6-1 to TRBJ2-5; 14 bases match TRBD2. V dropped 5 bases and J dropped 0; count of bases not matched to a gene: 8. Germline V gene data show CDR1 as MNHNS and CDR2 as SASEGT. This CDR3 is 18 amino acids long. The DNA for the CDR3 is TGTGCCAGCAGTCGGACTAGCGGGGGGCACAGTTACCAAGAGACCCAGTACTTC. It is translated as CASSRTSGGHSYQETQYF.

This clonotype came up a few times. The chain recombines TRBV12-3 or TRBV12-4 with TRBJ2-3; 8 bases line up with TRBD2. V shed 2 bases and J 6 bases; nucleotides not matched to a gene: 16. This CDR3 region has 18 residues. The CDR3 loop is CASSLRLWGSGGRDTQYF. CDR3 in DNA: TGTGCCAGCAGTTTACGTTTGTGGGGGAGCGGGGGAAGGGATACGCAGTATTTT.

This clonotype was counted many times. The chain combines TRBV20-1 with TRBJ2-7; a possible D gene is TRBD1 (5 bases). CDR3 length: 14 amino acids. Germline lookup yields CDR1 DFQATT and CDR2 SNEGSKA (reference sequence). The ends were cut back, 0 bases at V and 0 bases at J, with 9 bases in the middle. The CDR3 region is CSAREQANSYEQYF. The CDR3 nucleotides read TGCAGTGCTAGAGAACAGGCAAACTCCTACGAGCAGTACTTC.